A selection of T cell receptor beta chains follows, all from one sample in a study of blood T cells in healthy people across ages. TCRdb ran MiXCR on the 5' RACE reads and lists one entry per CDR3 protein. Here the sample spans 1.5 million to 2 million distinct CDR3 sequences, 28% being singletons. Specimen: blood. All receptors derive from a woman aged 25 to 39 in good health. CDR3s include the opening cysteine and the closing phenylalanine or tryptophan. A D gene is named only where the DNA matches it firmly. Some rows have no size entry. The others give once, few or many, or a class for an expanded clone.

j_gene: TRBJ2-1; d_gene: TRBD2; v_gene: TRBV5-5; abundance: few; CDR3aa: CASSSPPGLAIPFF; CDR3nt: TGTGCCAGCAGTTCACCGCCGGGACTAGCGATCCCGTTCTTC
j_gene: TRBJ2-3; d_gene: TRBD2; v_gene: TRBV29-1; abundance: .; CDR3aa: CSVEEGTSGGTDTQYF; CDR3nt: TGCAGCGTTGAAGAGGGTACTAGCGGGGGCACAGATACGCAGTATTTT
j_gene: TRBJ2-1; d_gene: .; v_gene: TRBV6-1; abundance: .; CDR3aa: CASSEAAWGRNEQFF; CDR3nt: TGTGCCAGCAGTGAAGCGGCGTGGGGGCGCAATGAGCAGTTCTTC
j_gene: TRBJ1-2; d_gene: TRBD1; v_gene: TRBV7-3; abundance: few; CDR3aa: CASFIRDREPYGYTF; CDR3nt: TGTGCCAGCTTCATCCGGGACAGAGAACCTTATGGCTACACCTTC
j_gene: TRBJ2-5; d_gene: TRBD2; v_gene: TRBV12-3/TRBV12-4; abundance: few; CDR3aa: CAGSLEASGRETQYF; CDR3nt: TGTGCCGGCAGTTTAGAGGCTAGCGGGAGAGAGACCCAGTACTTC
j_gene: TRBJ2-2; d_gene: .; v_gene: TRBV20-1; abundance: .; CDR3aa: CSARDYFGELFF; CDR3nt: TGCAGTGCTAGAGATTATTTCGGGGAGCTGTTTTTT
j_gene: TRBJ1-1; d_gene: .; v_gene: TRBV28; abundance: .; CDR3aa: CTSVSNTEAFF; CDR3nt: .
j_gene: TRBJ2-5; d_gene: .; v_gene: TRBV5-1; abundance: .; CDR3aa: CASSRTWGSGETQYF; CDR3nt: TGCGCCAGCAGCCGCACGTGGGGTTCGGGAGAGACCCAGTACTTC
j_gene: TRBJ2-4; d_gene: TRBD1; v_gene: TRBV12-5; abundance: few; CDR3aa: CASGEQGGAKNIQYF; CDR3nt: TGTGCTAGTGGAGAACAGGGGGGAGCCAAAAACATTCAGTACTTC
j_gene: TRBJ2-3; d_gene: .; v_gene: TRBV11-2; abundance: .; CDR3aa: CASSPRGGLAIRDTQYF; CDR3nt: TGTGCCAGCAGCCCCCGGGGTGGACTGGCGATACGGGATACGCAGTATTTT
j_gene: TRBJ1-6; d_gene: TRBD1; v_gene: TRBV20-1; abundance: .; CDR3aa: CSASPGQYNSPLHF; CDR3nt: TGCAGTGCTAGTCCGGGACAGTATAATTCACCCCTCCACTTT